Listed here are 5 T cell receptor beta chains from one sample, sequenced in a study of T cells in severe cutaneous drug reactions. Carbamazepine had induced Stevens-Johnson syndrome or toxic epidermal necrolysis in the sequenced donors. Libraries were made by iRepertoire multiplex PCR with TCR subtype-specific primers for bulk and single-cell sequencing. Using the multiplex PCR reads, TCRdb records one entry per CDR3 protein without DNA. This table holds around 8,000 distinct CDR3 sequences. Source material: cells from a skin blister. The receptors originated from a human donor with a severe cutaneous adverse drug reaction.

This clonotype counts as large by frequency. V gene TRBV6-2 or TRBV6-3 combines with J gene TRBJ2-7; TCRdb selects TRBD2, and the lack of DNA leaves this call unchecked. The CDR3 consists of 13 residues. Germline V CDR1 and CDR2: MNHEY, SVGEGT. The CDR3: CATRTSGSYEQYF.

The chain employs TRBV27 and TRBJ2-5. CDR3 length: 14 residues. Germline CDR1 MNHEY, CDR2 SMNVEV (reference sequence). The CDR3: CASSPLISQETQYF.

The CDR3 loop reads CASTSILTGELFF. The chain recombines TRBV27 with TRBJ2-2. The germline V gene encodes CDR1 MNHEY and CDR2 SMNVEV (reference sequence). The CDR3 spans 13 residues.

The chain is built from TRBV27 and TRBJ2-3. Germline CDR1 MNHEY, CDR2 SMNVEV (reference sequence). The CDR3 covers 15 residues. The CDR3 loop reads CASSLLIASTDTQYF.

V is TRBV12-3 or TRBV12-4 and J is TRBJ2-1. There are 12 residues in the CDR3. The CDR3 loop is CASSPMGNEQFF.